This entry is about one TCR beta chain. Its antigen is currently not known. No base quality information exists; no much larger clone differs at one position. This sample was included in a study of CD8+ T cells in alopecia areata (dated by TCRdb to the late 2010s). In the study overall: The treated patients, all with moderate-to-severe alopecia areata, were enrolled in an open-label pilot trial of oral tofacitinib given at 5 to 10 mg twice daily. Tofacitinib was administered for 6 to 18 months, and 6 months of follow-up off drug were then conducted to assess delayed response and recurrence. In treated patients, disease severity was measured using the SALT score, which gives the percentage of scalp surface area affected. The study used high-throughput TCRbeta sequencing to examine T cell clonal expansion in alopecia areata, in both the C3H/HeJ mouse model and human patients. Human TCRbeta sequencing covered scalp tissue and sorted CD4+ and CD8+ peripheral blood T cells from patchy and totalis/universalis alopecia areata patients and healthy controls. Patients on tofacitinib were biopsied at baseline and after 4 and 24 weeks of treatment, and several of the patients also had a later scalp biopsy. Clonality in the scalp was compared among normal scalp (n=4), patchy alopecia areata scalp (n=8), and alopecia totalis/universalis scalp (n=8). RNA was extracted with the PAXgene miRNA kit for fixed scalp, the miRNeasy kit for PBMCs, and the RNeasy kit for mouse skin. Amplification of TCRbeta CDR3 regions was done by immunoSEQ multiplex PCR using 35 Vbeta forward primers and 13 Jbeta reverse primers. Summary of the overall study and its limitations: Many expanded lesional clones persisted in scalp and blood during tofacitinib treatment, which may partly explain relapse after stopping treatment. TCR sequences shared between patients were less clear than in mice, possibly partly because of HLA diversity in the patient population. Because the treated cohort was small and had just a single nonresponder, larger studies are needed to establish links between baseline CD8+ expansion and response. Unlike mouse skin, where gammadelta T cells dominate, normal human skin contains resident alphabeta T cells that get sequenced too, which complicates analysis of the scalp TCR repertoire. With tofacitinib, both scalp clonality and the number of expanded CD8+ clones among the top 100 scalp clones went down significantly. Compared with normal scalp, lesional scalp, particularly in alopecia totalis/universalis, had higher clonality and more expanded CD8+ clones, which suggests antigenic drive.

The sample's time point label, in plain terms: more than three weeks on oral tofacitinib. In light of the paper, this sample's treatment or condition label describes: oral pan-JAK inhibitor, 5-10 mg twice daily. Lesional scalp punch biopsies and peripheral blood were collected from alopecia areata patients. PBMCs were isolated by density centrifugation and stained for CD3, CD4 and CD8, after which CD4+ and CD8+ T cells were sorted on a FACSAria. Libraries came from the immunoSEQ multiplex PCR assay. For TCR sequencing, RNA was extracted from every sample and reverse transcribed into cDNA to serve as template. SuperScript III was used for first-strand cDNA synthesis, primed with a 2:1 mix of oligo-dT and random hexamers. Amplification bias was assessed with a synthetic immune receptor repertoire, and residual bias was removed computationally. On the authors' methods: Raw reads were preprocessed to remove errors, and CDR3 was defined by IMGT conventions from the conserved cysteine to phenylalanine. To get clonality, Shannon entropy was normalized by log2 of the number of productive unique TCRs and the result was subtracted from 1. Scalp TCRbeta sequences were cross-referenced with sorted blood CD4 and CD8 repertoires so that the CD4 or CD8 identity of scalp clones could be inferred. Held by TCRdb, this immuneACCESS table contains in-frame sequences only and omits some clones. Under half of the omission traces to an unresolved V gene where checked; the cause of the rest is unknown. V and J calls and clone size are copied from that table; D and trimming were computed from the DNA. This sample has under 200,000 clones in its table, and roughly two thirds of those were observed once. Jointly, the top ten make up 0.91% of the sample.

CDR1 and CDR2 were assigned from the germline V gene (reference sequence) as SGHNT and YYREEE. Trimming removed 4 bases from V and 0 bases from J, leaving 11 bases between the germline ends. The CDR3 contains 15 residues, cysteine and phenylalanine counted. CDR3 DNA only is kept here, 45 bases in frame from base 1. Sequencing was performed on CD4+ T cells sorted from blood, taken at week 4, from a patient treated with tofacitinib. The receptor chain draws on TRBV5-4 and TRBJ2-1, and the D gene may be TRBD1, 6 bases matching. The TCR comes from a human donor with alopecia areata. The CDR3 corresponds to CASSQGGFSYNEQFF. The bases read TGTGCCAGCAGCCAAGGGGGATTCTCCTACAATGAGCAGTTCTTC. The CDR3 plus the reference TRBV5-4 and TRBJ2-1 genes for the other parts give the full variable domain: ETGVTQSPTHLIKTRGQQVTLRCSSQSGHNTVSWYQQALGQGPQFIFQYYREEENGRGNFPPRFSGLQFPNYSSELNVNALELDDSALYLCASSQGGFSYNEQFFGPGTRLTVL.